The 22 T cell receptor beta chains listed next were all sequenced from one sample in a study of cytomegalovirus exposure and HLA in healthy donors. With 60 Vbeta and 13 Jbeta primers, the PCR was carried out. TCRdb keeps only in-frame clones here, not all; method: immunoSEQ multiplex PCR. The repertoire consists of 140,000 to 150,000 clones, with around three quarters occurring once and the leading ten covering roughly 2%. The source material was PBMCs. The receptors here all came from a woman aged 55 to 70 in good health and CMV-seropositive.

The rearrangement links TRBV5-8 to TRBJ1-2; 7 positions match TRBD1. The V gene end was trimmed by 4 bases and the J gene end by 4 bases; junction bases not matched to a gene: 7. The CDR3 loop spans 14 amino acids. Germline CDR1 is SGHTS and CDR2 is YDEGEE. The CDR3 is CASSLRQGIYGYTF. In DNA form, the CDR3 reads TGTGCCAGCAGCCTAAGACAGGGTATCTATGGCTACACCTTC.

V is TRBV7-9 and J is TRBJ1-5; 8 bases are shared with TRBD1. The germline V gene encodes CDR1 SEHNR and CDR2 FQNEAQ (reference sequence). Trimming at V came to 5 bases and at J to 7 bases, leaving 10 bases not matched to a gene. The CDR3 loop spans 15 amino acids. The CDR3 DNA reads as TGTGCCAGCAGCCTTAACGGACAGGGCCAGCAGCCCCAGCATTTT. Encoded protein: CASSLNGQGQQPQHF.

This rearrangement joins TRBV28 to TRBJ1-1, with D tentatively TRBD1 (6 bases). The CDR3 is 14 amino acids. Germline V gene sequence: CDR1 MDHEN, CDR2 SYDVKM. V was cut by 6 bases and J by 3 bases, with 14 bases left in between. CDR3 sequence: CASRAAGVYTEAFF. CDR3 sequence (DNA): TGTGCCAGCAGAGCGGCAGGGGTGTACACTGAAGCTTTCTTT.

The chain employs TRBV28 and TRBJ1-1, with 7 bases that match TRBD1. V shed 4 bases and J 11 bases; nucleotides not matched to a gene: 7. CDR3 length: 12 residues. Per the germline V gene, CDR1 is MDHEN and CDR2 is SYDVKM. CDR3 protein: CASSSSTGYAFF. For the CDR3, the DNA is TGTGCCAGCAGTTCGTCGACAGGGTATGCTTTCTTT.

This chain links TRBV28 with TRBJ1-5, with TRBD1 as a possible D gene (5 bases). This CDR3 is 14 amino acids long. Trimming removed 6 bases from V and 2 bases from J, with 11 bases in between. The V gene's germline CDR1 is MDHEN and CDR2 SYDVKM. This CDR3 is CASRWGGGNQPQHF. DNA of the CDR3: TGTGCCAGCAGGTGGGGCGGAGGCAATCAGCCCCAGCATTTT.

This clone was picked up one time. The chain has TRBV7-8 and TRBJ2-6; a weak D match, TRBD1 (6 bases). CDR3 length equals 16 residues. With 5 bases removed from V and 0 bases from J, the gap between germline ends came to 11 bases. The germline CDR1 and CDR2 sequences are SGHVS and FQNEAQ. CDR3: CASSADRTSGANVLTF. DNA for the CDR3: TGTGCCAGCAGCGCCGACAGGACCTCTGGGGCCAACGTCCTGACTTTC.

This chain links TRBV9 with TRBJ2-1, with TRBD1 as a possible D gene (6 bases). The CDR3 length is 15 residues. V lost 4 bases, J lost 3 bases, and 14 bases lay in between. The V gene's germline CDR1 is SGDLS and CDR2 YYNGEE. CDR3 in DNA: TGTGCCAGCAGCCGAGGGGGACAAAGCTACAATGAGCAGTTCTTC. This gives the protein CASSRGGQSYNEQFF.

The genes are TRBV6-6 and TRBJ1-2; 9 positions match TRBD1. CDR3 length: 15 residues. Germline CDR1 is MNHNY and CDR2 is SVGAGI (reference sequence). The J segment lost 1 base and the V segment lost 6 bases, leaving 6 bases of the junction unmatched. In nucleotides, the CDR3 is TGTGCCAGCAGGCCCGGGACAGGGAATAACTATGGCTACACCTTC. Protein sequence: CASRPGTGNNYGYTF.

In its sample, this clone was seen a few times. The chain couples TRBV29-1 to TRBJ2-7; 13 nucleotides line up with TRBD2. CDR1 and CDR2 from the germline V gene are SQVTM and ANQGSEA. Unmatched junction bases numbered 10, after V lost 7 bases and J lost 7 bases. The CDR3 runs 14 residues. The CDR3 reads CSAQRTSGSGEQYF. The CDR3 DNA is TGCAGCGCCCAAAGGACTAGCGGGAGTGGGGAGCAGTACTTC.

The chain links TRBV28 to TRBJ1-1, with no clear D. The ends were cut back, 6 bases at V and 1 base at J, with 9 bases in the middle. This CDR3 is built from 13 residues. CDR1 MDHEN and CDR2 SYDVKM come from the germline V gene. The CDR3 region has the DNA TGTGCCAGCAGAATACAGAGGAACACTGAAGCTTTCTTT. Protein product: CASRIQRNTEAFF.

This clone was recorded a few times. The chain uses TRBV7-3 and TRBJ1-2; D possibly corresponds to TRBD1 (6 bases). In germline, CDR1 is SGHTA, CDR2 FQGTGA. The CDR3 loop spans 13 amino acids. V was cut by 2 bases and J by 8 bases, with 12 bases left in between. The CDR3 spells CASSLRQGNGYTF. CDR3 sequence (DNA): TGTGCCAGCAGCTTACGGCAGGGGAACGGCTACACCTTC.

This clone occurred a few times. This CDR3 is CASSWTGAMNTEAFF. The CDR3 DNA reads TGTGCCAGCAGTTGGACAGGGGCGATGAACACTGAAGCTTTCTTT. V usage is TRBV2 and J usage is TRBJ1-1; 9 bases agree with TRBD1. The CDR3 consists of 15 residues. The germline CDR1 and CDR2 sequences are SNHLY and FYNNEI. V shed 5 bases and J 0 bases; nucleotides not matched to a gene: 4.

The chain is built from TRBV28 and TRBJ2-1; unclear D gene. The germline V gene encodes CDR1 MDHEN and CDR2 SYDVKM. V dropped 6 bases and J dropped 6 bases, with 6 bases sitting between them. This CDR3 is 11 amino acids long. CDR3 protein: CASSPFNEQFF. The CDR3 region has the DNA TGTGCCAGCAGCCCCTTCAATGAGCAGTTCTTC.

This clone was observed a single time. CDR3 nucleotide sequence: TGTGCCAGCAGCTTAGATCCCAGACAGCCCCAGCATTTT. It codes for CASSLDPRQPQHF. The chain recombines TRBV7-9 with TRBJ1-5; D ambiguous. The CDR3 length is 13 residues. In germline, CDR1 is SEHNR, CDR2 FQNEAQ (reference sequence). V dropped 1 base and J dropped 7 bases, with 8 bases sitting between them.

The chain links TRBV7-9 to TRBJ1-3, with 7 bases aligning to TRBD1. Germline V gives CDR1 SEHNR, CDR2 FQNEAQ (reference sequence). The CDR3 extends over 15 amino acids. V was pared by 5 bases and J by 2 bases, with 6 bases of the junction left unmatched. The CDR3 here is CASSPTGTAGNTIYF. As DNA, the CDR3 is TGTGCCAGCAGCCCCACCGGGACAGCTGGAAACACCATATATTTT.

The CDR3 coding sequence is TGTGCCAGCAGTGAAACGGTGACTGTCCGAAATCAGCCCCAGCATTTT. This sequence encodes CASSETVTVRNQPQHF. The chain is built from TRBV6-1 and TRBJ1-5; D not certain. The CDR3 loop spans 16 amino acids. Germline CDR1 and CDR2: MNHNS and SASEGT. The V end lost 2 bases, the J end lost 4 bases, and 15 bases lay between the germline ends.

This clone was recorded once. V gene TRBV30 combines with J gene TRBJ2-7, with 8 bases lining up with TRBD2. Germline CDR1 and CDR2: GTSNPN and SVGIG (reference sequence). Germline trimming cut 0 bases from V and 1 base from J; bases unmatched to any gene: 5. This CDR3 comprises 15 residues. CDR3 protein: CAWSVHREGSYEQYF. The CDR3 nucleotides are TGTGCCTGGAGTGTACATCGGGAGGGGTCCTACGAGCAGTACTTC.

Only a few counts were recorded for this clone. V and J are TRBV9 and TRBJ1-6; TRBD1 agrees at 7 bases. The CDR3 loop spans 16 amino acids. The V gene end was trimmed by 3 bases and the J gene end by 0 bases; junction bases not matched to a gene: 3. Germline V gives CDR1 SGDLS, CDR2 YYNGEE. CDR3 bases: TGTGCCAGCAGCGGAGGGGACAGCTCCTATAATTCACCCCTCCACTTT. Amino acid sequence: CASSGGDSSYNSPLHF.

The V and J genes are TRBV9 and TRBJ2-5, with TRBD1 identical over 7 bases. There are 13 residues in the CDR3. After removal of 4 bases from V and 7 bases from J, the junction contained 7 bases not matched to a gene. The germline V gene encodes CDR1 SGDLS and CDR2 YYNGEE. CDR3: CASSTRQGGTQYF. The CDR3 nucleotides are TGTGCCAGCAGCACCAGACAGGGTGGGACCCAGTACTTC.

The chain recombines TRBV27 with TRBJ1-2; D gene uncertain. Trimming took off 2 bases at V and 0 bases at J, with 16 bases between the two ends. The CDR3 loop spans 17 amino acids. Germline V gene lookup returns CDR1 MNHEY and CDR2 SMNVEV (reference sequence). The CDR3 loop reads CASSLIFSPGTNYGYTF. The DNA for the CDR3 is TGTGCCAGCAGTTTAATCTTCTCCCCGGGGACTAACTATGGCTACACCTTC.

The chain has TRBV5-4 and TRBJ1-2, with 7 bases aligning to TRBD1. From germline, CDR1 is SGHNT and CDR2 YYREEE (reference sequence). CDR3 length: 14 residues. Trimming cost V 4 bases and J 4 bases; bases outside gene matches: 7. The CDR3 DNA is TGTGCCAGCAGCCCCGGGGGACAGATCTATGGCTACACCTTC. This sequence encodes CASSPGGQIYGYTF.

The sample holds one count of this clone. The chain employs TRBV11-2 and TRBJ2-7, with D tentatively TRBD1 (5 bases). Germline CDR1 and CDR2: SGHAT and FQNNGV. V lost 5 bases and J lost 1, with 15 bases in between. The CDR3 totals 15 residues. The CDR3 nucleotides read TGTGCCAGCAGCCCGATGGCAGGGCATTCCTACGAGCAGTACTTC. This translates into CASSPMAGHSYEQYF.